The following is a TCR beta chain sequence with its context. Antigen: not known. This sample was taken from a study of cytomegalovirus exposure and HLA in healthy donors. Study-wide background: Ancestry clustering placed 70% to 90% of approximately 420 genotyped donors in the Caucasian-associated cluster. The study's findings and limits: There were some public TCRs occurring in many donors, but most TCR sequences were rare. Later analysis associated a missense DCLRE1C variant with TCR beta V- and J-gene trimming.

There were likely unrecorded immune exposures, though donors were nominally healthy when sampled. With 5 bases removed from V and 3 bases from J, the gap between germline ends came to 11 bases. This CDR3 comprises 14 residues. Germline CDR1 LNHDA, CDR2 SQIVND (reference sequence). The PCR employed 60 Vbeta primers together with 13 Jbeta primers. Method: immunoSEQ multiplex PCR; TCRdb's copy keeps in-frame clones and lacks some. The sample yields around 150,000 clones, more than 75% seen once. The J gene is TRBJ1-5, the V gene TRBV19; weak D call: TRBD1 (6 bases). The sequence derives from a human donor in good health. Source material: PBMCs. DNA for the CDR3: TGTGCCAGTAGTCAAGCAGGGGTCAATCAGCCCCAGCATTTT. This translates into CASSQAGVNQPQHF.